The 14 T cell receptor beta chains presented below share a single source sample, sequenced in a study of blood T cell repertoires in COVID-19. Method: immunoSEQ multiplex PCR; TCRdb's copy keeps in-frame clones and lacks some. The data show around 190,000 clones, approximately 85% seen once. Sequencing input: peripheral blood. Receptors were obtained from an older woman with acute or convalescent COVID-19.

The J gene is TRBJ1-2, the V gene TRBV7-3, with 11 bases fitting TRBD1. Losses at the gene ends were 3 bases for V and 2 bases for J; bases not matched to a gene: 2. Germline lookup yields CDR1 SGHTA and CDR2 FQGTGA. The CDR3 is 15 amino acids. In DNA form, the CDR3 reads TGTGCCAGCAGCTTCGGGACAGGGGGAAACTATGGCTACACCTTC. It encodes CASSFGTGGNYGYTF.

The gene calls are TRBV19 and TRBJ1-5; 9 bases fit TRBD1. V lost 5 bases to trimming and J lost 3 bases; unmatched junction nucleotides: 5. This CDR3 has 15 amino acids. Looked up from germline, CDR1 is LNHDA and CDR2 is SQIVND (reference sequence). The CDR3 region is CASSEGTGLNQPQHF. In DNA form, the CDR3 reads TGTGCCAGTAGTGAAGGGACAGGGCTCAATCAGCCCCAGCATTTT. The entire variable domain, with the rest obtained from reference TRBV19 and TRBJ1-5, is as follows: DGGITQSPKYLFRKEGQNVTLSCEQNLNHDAMYWYRQDPGQGLRLIYYSQIVNDFQKGDIAEGYSVSREKKESFPLTVTSAQKNPTAFYLCASSEGTGLNQPQHFGDGTRLSIL.

The chain links TRBV25-1 to TRBJ2-1, with a possible D match to TRBD2 (6 bases). The germline V gene encodes CDR1 MGHDK and CDR2 SYGVNS. The CDR3 consists of 15 residues. The germline V and J ends were trimmed by 3 bases and 2 bases, with 11 bases remaining between them. The CDR3 protein is CASSDSGVAYNEQFF. The CDR3 DNA follows: TGTGCCAGCAGTGATAGCGGAGTCGCCTACAATGAGCAGTTCTTC.

This chain uses TRBV5-1 with TRBJ1-2; a weak D match, TRBD1 (5 bases). This CDR3 spans 13 amino acids. Trimming left V 4 bases short and J 2 bases short, with 9 bases between. Germline lookup yields CDR1 SGHRS and CDR2 YFSETQ. The CDR3 is CASSPDKNYGYTF. Here the CDR3 DNA reads TGCGCCAGCAGCCCGGACAAAAACTATGGCTACACCTTC.

The V call is TRBV13, the J call TRBJ1-1; 7 nucleotides match TRBD1. This CDR3 is 15 amino acids long. Germline V CDR1 and CDR2: PRHDT, FYEKMQ (reference sequence). The V and J ends lost 3 bases and 3 bases, in that order; junction bases with no gene match: 7. The CDR3 loop reads CASSLEGAQDTEAFF. In DNA, the CDR3 is TGTGCCAGCAGCTTGGAGGGGGCGCAGGACACTGAAGCTTTCTTT.

The chain is built from TRBV19 and TRBJ2-1; the match to TRBD2 covers 14 bases. J was trimmed by 1 base and V by 7 bases; bases with no gene match: 6. Germline V lookup: CDR1 LNHDA, CDR2 SQIVND (reference sequence). The CDR3 consists of 17 residues. The CDR3 region has the DNA TGTGCCAGTATCCCCGGGACTAGCGGGAGTTCCTACAATGAGCAGTTCTTC. This encodes CASIPGTSGSSYNEQFF. Full variable domain (missing parts from reference TRBV19 and TRBJ2-1): DGGITQSPKYLFRKEGQNVTLSCEQNLNHDAMYWYRQDPGQGLRLIYYSQIVNDFQKGDIAEGYSVSREKKESFPLTVTSAQKNPTAFYLCASIPGTSGSSYNEQFFGPGTRLTVL.

This clone was found a few times. The chain combines TRBV4-1 with TRBJ2-7; 8 nucleotides align to TRBD2. CDR3 length equals 16 residues. Germline V CDR1 and CDR2: MGHRA, YSYEKL. Trimming at V came to 1 base and at J to 3 bases, leaving 8 bases not matched to a gene. CDR3 region: CASSQVKTSAYYEQYV. The CDR3 DNA reads as TGCGCCAGCAGCCAAGTGAAGACTAGCGCCTACTACGAGCAGTACGTC.

V gene TRBV2 combines with J gene TRBJ1-2; D is unresolved. Germline V lookup: CDR1 SNHLY, CDR2 FYNNEI. Trimming stripped 5 bases from V and 6 bases from J, with 10 bases between. This CDR3 comprises 12 residues. The CDR3 DNA sequence: TGTGCCAGCAGTCCCCTCGACAATGGCTACACCTTC. This sequence encodes CASSPLDNGYTF.

This clone was detected many times. The genes are TRBV6-6 and TRBJ2-7; 8 nucleotides align to TRBD1. The CDR3 is 15 residues long. Germline CDR1 MNHNY, CDR2 SVGAGI (reference sequence). With V trimmed by 6 bases and J by 1 base, 8 bases remained unmatched. CDR3 protein: CASRQGVGASYEQYF. For the CDR3, the DNA is TGTGCCAGCAGACAGGGGGTAGGGGCTTCCTACGAGCAGTACTTC.

This chain uses TRBV19 with TRBJ2-3; TRBD2 might be the D (5 bases). Germline CDR1 LNHDA, CDR2 SQIVND (reference sequence). V lost 11 bases to trimming and J lost 3 bases, with 15 bases between them. The CDR3 contains 13 residues. The CDR3 coding sequence is TGTGCCGTCGCCTCGGACTCTACAGATACGCAGTATTTT. It encodes CAVASDSTDTQYF.

This chain joins TRBV7-8 and TRBJ2-1; 12 bases fit TRBD2. The CDR3 has 19 amino acids. Germline loops: CDR1 SGHVS, CDR2 FQNEAQ. V was pared by 5 bases and J by 0 bases, with 11 bases of the junction left unmatched. The CDR3 region is CASSPGLAGTPSSYNEQFF. For the CDR3, the DNA is TGTGCCAGCAGCCCCGGACTAGCGGGAACCCCAAGCTCCTACAATGAGCAGTTCTTC. Supplemented by reference TRBV7-8 and TRBJ2-1, the full variable domain reads GAGVSQSPRYKVAKRGQDVALRCDPISGHVSLFWYQQALGQGPEFLTYFQNEAQLDKSGLPSDRFFAERPEGSVSTLKIQRTQQEDSAVYLCASSPGLAGTPSSYNEQFFGPGTRLTVL.

The chain combines TRBV19 with TRBJ1-2; a weak D match, TRBD1 (6 bases). Germline values: CDR1 LNHDA, CDR2 SQIVND (reference sequence). The V gene lost 5 bases and the J gene lost 2 bases, with 12 bases spanning the gap. This CDR3 has 14 residues. The CDR3 DNA reads TGTGCCAGTAGTGACATTACAGGGAACTATGGCTACACCTTC. Protein product: CASSDITGNYGYTF.

V usage is TRBV28 and J usage is TRBJ1-2; TRBD1 agrees at 9 bases. The CDR3 contains 14 residues. V trimming: 6 bases; J trimming: 8 bases; junction bases outside the gene matches: 10. Germline CDR1 and CDR2: MDHEN and SYDVKM. The CDR3 sequence: CASSGPGQGPGYTF. For the CDR3, the DNA is TGTGCCAGCAGCGGCCCGGGACAGGGACCCGGCTACACCTTC.

The genes are TRBV19 and TRBJ1-1, with D perhaps TRBD1 (5 bases). Trimming left V 3 bases short and J 4 bases short, with 12 bases between. Germline V gene sequence: CDR1 LNHDA, CDR2 SQIVND (reference sequence). This CDR3 comprises 14 residues. Here the CDR3 reads CASSIGLGGTEAFF. The CDR3 nucleotides read TGTGCCAGTAGTATTGGGCTGGGGGGCACTGAAGCTTTCTTT. Based on the CDR3 plus reference TRBV19 and TRBJ1-1, the full variable domain is DGGITQSPKYLFRKEGQNVTLSCEQNLNHDAMYWYRQDPGQGLRLIYYSQIVNDFQKGDIAEGYSVSREKKESFPLTVTSAQKNPTAFYLCASSIGLGGTEAFFGQGTRLTVV.